These 31 T cell receptor beta chains share one sample of origin, sequenced in a study of PD-L1 blockade in urothelial cancer. Produced via immunoSEQ multiplex PCR; TCRdb's table is partial and in-frame only. This sample has tens of thousands of clones, with about 90% found just once. Here the sequenced sample was PBMCs, taken around atezolizumab (anti-PD-L1) treatment. Source of these receptors: a man aged 60 to 75 with urothelial cancer.

The chain uses TRBV10-3 and TRBJ2-7; 7 nucleotides line up with TRBD1. Trimming took 4 bases from V and 2 from J; bases not matched to a gene: 11. Germline V gene data show CDR1 as ENHRY and CDR2 as SYGVKD. CDR3 length: 16 amino acids. The CDR3 region has the DNA TGTGCCATCAGTGCCTCAAGACAGGGAAGTCCCTACGAGCAGTACTTC. Protein: CAISASRQGSPYEQYF.

The gene calls are TRBV7-9 and TRBJ2-5, with 8 bases matching TRBD1. Germline-derived CDR1 and CDR2 are SEHNR and FQNEAQ (reference sequence). With V trimmed by 6 bases and J by 5 bases, 5 bases remained unmatched. The CDR3 extends over 13 amino acids. For the CDR3, the DNA is TGTGCCAGCAGTTCGGACAGGGTCGAGACCCAGTACTTC. Translating gives CASSSDRVETQYF.

This clone has only one observation. CDR3 nucleotides: TGTGCCAGCACCTACGACAGGGGGCCTTTGAACACTGAAGCTTTCTTT. Translating gives CASTYDRGPLNTEAFF. The rearrangement uses TRBV19 and TRBJ1-1; 10 bases line up with TRBD1. The CDR3 has 16 residues. V was clipped by 9 bases and J by 0 bases; unmatched bases: 10. Germline V gene data show CDR1 as LNHDA and CDR2 as SQIVND (reference sequence).

This chain connects TRBV28 to TRBJ1-1; D may be TRBD1 (6 bases). With 4 bases removed from V and 8 bases from J, the gap between germline ends came to 11 bases. This CDR3 comprises 12 residues. Germline CDR1 is MDHEN and CDR2 is SYDVKM. This CDR3 reads CASSYPGVEAFF. In nucleotides, the CDR3 is TGTGCCAGCAGTTATCCAGGGGTGGAAGCTTTCTTT.

This chain connects TRBV5-1 to TRBJ2-2; 9 nucleotides agree with TRBD1. This CDR3 spans 15 amino acids. After removal of 0 bases from V and 7 bases from J, the junction contained 4 bases not matched to a gene. Germline-derived CDR1 and CDR2 are SGHRS and YFSETQ. The DNA of the CDR3 is TGCGCCAGCAGCTTGGGGACAGGGGATCACGGGGAGCTGTTTTTT. It yields the protein CASSLGTGDHGELFF.

V and J are TRBV7-9 and TRBJ1-3, with D unclear. The CDR3 consists of 15 residues. V was clipped by 2 bases and J by 3 bases, with 11 bases between them. Germline CDR1 is SEHNR and CDR2 is FQNEAQ (reference sequence). Here the CDR3 reads CASSLSGSFGNTIYF. CDR3 DNA: TGTGCCAGCAGCTTATCGGGGTCTTTTGGAAACACCATATATTTT.

The J gene is TRBJ2-1, the V gene TRBV28; 7 bases map to TRBD2. CDR1 is MDHEN, CDR2 SYDVKM, per germline. This CDR3 is built from 15 residues. V lost 6 bases to trimming and J lost 5 bases; unmatched junction nucleotides: 10. CDR3 DNA: TGTGCCAGCAGCCAGCGGGGCCCCATAGACAATGAGCAGTTCTTC. It codes for CASSQRGPIDNEQFF. The whole variable domain, filled in from reference TRBV28 and TRBJ2-1, reads DVKVTQSSRYLVKRTGEKVFLECVQDMDHENMFWYRQDPGLGLRLIYFSYDVKMKEKGDIPEGYSVSREKKERFSLILESASTNQTSMYLCASSQRGPIDNEQFFGPGTRLTVL.

The chain carries TRBV7-9 and TRBJ2-1; no firm D call. CDR3 length: 13 residues. The ends were cut back, 1 base at V and 8 bases at J, with 9 bases in the middle. The germline V gene encodes CDR1 SEHNR and CDR2 FQNEAQ (reference sequence). The CDR3 protein is CASSLVAVDEQFF. DNA of the CDR3: TGTGCCAGCAGCTTAGTTGCAGTCGATGAGCAGTTCTTC.

The CDR3 coding sequence is TGTGCCAGCACTGGACGGGACAGATATGAAAAACTGTTTTTT. This encodes CASTGRDRYEKLFF. This chain joins TRBV7-9 and TRBJ1-4; TRBD1 matches at 7 bases. CDR1 is SEHNR and CDR2 is FQNEAQ in the germline V gene (reference sequence). Trimming removed 7 bases from V and 6 bases from J; junction bases left unmatched: 8. The CDR3 sequence is 14 residues long.

Worth noting for this clone: A junction boundary mismatches the germline segment, possibly from a read error. This sequence joins TRBV7-7 and TRBJ2-2, with TRBD2 matching over 16 bases. CDR3 length: 17 residues. CDR1 and CDR2 (germline): SSHAT, FNYEAQ (reference sequence). DNA of the CDR3: TGTGCTAGCAGCCCGGGACTAGCGGGAGGGGCCACCGGGGAGCTGTTTTTT. Amino acid sequence: CASSPGLAGGATGELFF.

Remarks on this clone: Relative to the germline gene, one junction end is altered; a read error may explain this. J is TRBJ2-1 and V is TRBV7-7; possible D gene TRBD2, 7 bases. The germline V gene encodes CDR1 SSHAT and CDR2 FNYEAQ (reference sequence). The CDR3 is 16 amino acids. The CDR3 DNA is TGTGCTAGCAGCCTGGGGGGGGCCAGCTCCTACAATGAGCAGTTCTTC. It translates to CASSLGGASSYNEQFF.

V and J are TRBV11-2 and TRBJ2-2; D is possibly TRBD1 (5 bases). The germline V and J ends were trimmed by 2 bases and 4 bases, with 11 bases remaining between them. CDR3 length: 15 amino acids. Germline V gene data show CDR1 as SGHAT and CDR2 as FQNNGV. CDR3 bases: TGTGCCAGCAGCTTACCAGGGATGGGCACCGGGGAGCTGTTTTTT. Translated: CASSLPGMGTGELFF. The variable domain in full, with the rest retrieved from reference TRBV11-2 and TRBJ2-2, is EAGVAQSPRYKIIEKRQSVAFWCNPISGHATLYWYQQILGQGPKLLIQFQNNGVVDDSQLPKDRFSAERLKGVDSTLKIQPAKLEDSAVYLCASSLPGMGTGELFFGEGSRLTVL.

This chain joins TRBV20-1 and TRBJ1-2; D is uncertain. The CDR3 is 10 amino acids. Per germline, CDR1 DFQATT and CDR2 SNEGSKA (reference sequence). The CDR3 coding sequence is TGCAGCGGTTGGTCGAGGGGCTACACCTTC. It encodes CSGWSRGYTF.

A single count supports this clone. The chain couples TRBV6-5 to TRBJ2-3, with unresolved D. Trimming pared 0 bases from V and 5 bases from J, leaving 9 bases between. The CDR3 runs to 14 residues. Germline loops: CDR1 MNHEY, CDR2 SVGAGI. For the CDR3, the DNA is TGTGCCAGCAGTTACTCCCCAAACAGAGATACGCAGTATTTT. This translates into CASSYSPNRDTQYF.

The chain couples TRBV28 to TRBJ1-2, with 9 bases identical to TRBD1. This CDR3 is built from 14 residues. In germline, CDR1 is MDHEN, CDR2 SYDVKM. V gave up 11 bases and J gave up 7 bases; unmatched junction bases: 14. The CDR3 spells CAGGGDREIGGYTF. The CDR3, as DNA: TGTGCCGGGGGTGGGGACAGGGAAATCGGTGGCTACACCTTC.

This clone was seen once. CDR3 in amino acids: CAWSGQPNQPQHF. For the CDR3, the DNA is TGTGCCTGGAGCGGACAGCCCAATCAGCCCCAGCATTTT. The J gene is TRBJ1-5, the V gene TRBV30; D may be TRBD1 (6 bases). In germline, CDR1 is GTSNPN, CDR2 SVGIG (reference sequence). The CDR3 length is 13 residues. Trimming took off 3 bases at V and 3 bases at J, with 9 bases between the two ends.

This clone occurred a few times. The chain has TRBV18 and TRBJ2-7, with 9 nucleotides matching TRBD1. Germline assignment: CDR1 KGHSH and CDR2 LQKENI. This CDR3 contains 15 residues. V was clipped by 3 bases and J by 1 base; unmatched bases: 4. CDR3: CASSPVGQGSYEQYF. The CDR3 DNA sequence: TGTGCCAGCTCACCGGTGGGACAGGGATCCTACGAGCAGTACTTC.

This rearrangement joins TRBV7-9 to TRBJ1-4, with TRBD1 matching over 7 bases. CDR1 and CDR2 (germline): SEHNR, FQNEAQ (reference sequence). After removal of 4 bases from V and 3 bases from J, the junction contained 8 bases not matched to a gene. The CDR3 length is 16 residues. CDR3 residues: CASSSSTGASNEKLFF. The CDR3 DNA follows: TGTGCCAGCAGCTCGTCAACAGGGGCCTCTAATGAAAAACTGTTTTTT.

The rearrangement uses TRBV2 and TRBJ1-2, with D uncertain. Trimming pared 6 bases from V and 7 bases from J, leaving 21 bases between. This CDR3 is 15 amino acids long. Germline CDR1 is SNHLY and CDR2 is FYNNEI. CDR3 sequence (DNA): TGTGCCAGCAGCTCTCTAGGCAGCCCCTTAGGTGGCTACACCTTC. This encodes CASSSLGSPLGGYTF.

This clone was seen at least ten times. This chain links TRBV4-1 with TRBJ2-2; 9 nucleotides align to TRBD1. CDR1 is MGHRA, CDR2 YSYEKL, per germline. The ends lost 4 bases at V and 6 bases at J; junction bases unmatched: 15. This CDR3 has 18 residues. The CDR3 protein is CASSLLPRDRVFPGELFF. As DNA, the CDR3 is TGCGCCAGCAGCCTCCTCCCCCGGGACAGGGTTTTCCCCGGGGAGCTGTTTTTT.

This chain links TRBV6-6 with TRBJ1-1, with 8 bases identical to TRBD1. Germline loops: CDR1 MNHNY, CDR2 SVGAGI (reference sequence). There are 14 residues in the CDR3. V was pared by 5 bases and J by 6 bases, with 8 bases of the junction left unmatched. The CDR3 reads CASSPGTGAAEAFF. The DNA of the CDR3 is TGTGCCAGCAGTCCCGGGACAGGAGCTGCTGAAGCTTTCTTT.

The gene calls are TRBV5-1 and TRBJ1-1; D may be TRBD1 (5 bases). This CDR3 is built from 14 residues. The V gene lost 7 bases and the J gene lost 3 bases, with 16 bases spanning the gap. Per the germline V gene, CDR1 is SGHRS and CDR2 is YFSETQ. Written as DNA, the CDR3 is TGCGCCAGCGGCCCTTCTCCGGGGGACACTGAAGCTTTCTTT. This translates into CASGPSPGDTEAFF.

The rearrangement joins TRBV11-2 to TRBJ2-7; TRBD2 matches 14 bases. The germline V gene has CDR1 SGHAT and CDR2 FQNNGV. The CDR3 has 17 residues. Trimming cost V 3 bases and J 4 bases; bases outside gene matches: 8. CDR3 amino acids: CASSLGTSGSGRYEQYF. The CDR3 nucleotides are TGTGCCAGCAGCTTGGGGACTAGCGGGAGCGGGAGGTACGAGCAGTACTTC.

V gene TRBV10-2 combines with J gene TRBJ2-2; 8 bases align to TRBD2. Germline V gene sequence: CDR1 WSHSY, CDR2 SAAADI. The ends lost 4 bases at V and 2 bases at J; junction bases unmatched: 12. The CDR3 covers 18 residues. CDR3 loop: CASSVQREFGDNTGELFF. CDR3 DNA: TGCGCCAGCAGTGTTCAGCGGGAGTTTGGGGATAACACCGGGGAGCTGTTTTTT.

The chain employs TRBV18 and TRBJ1-3; TRBD1 matches 8 bases. The CDR3 runs to 15 residues. V shed 4 bases, J shed 2 bases, and the junction held 4 bases outside the gene matches. Germline V gene data show CDR1 as KGHSH and CDR2 as LQKENI. CDR3: CASSRGQGPGNTIYF. The CDR3 DNA reads TGTGCCAGCTCACGAGGACAGGGACCTGGAAACACCATATATTTT.

The V call is TRBV4-3, the J call TRBJ2-1; 12 positions match TRBD2. The CDR3 extends over 18 amino acids. The V gene's germline CDR1 is LGHNA and CDR2 YSLEER. With 1 base clipped from V and 3 bases from J, the junction kept 7 bases outside the gene matches. CDR3 sequence (DNA): TGCGCCAGCAGCCAAGTACAACTAGCGGGAGGAAACTACAATGAGCAGTTCTTC. It encodes CASSQVQLAGGNYNEQFF.

The rearrangement links TRBV7-3 to TRBJ2-7; D perhaps matches TRBD2 (6 bases). V was pared by 1 base and J by 8 bases, with 18 bases between. Germline CDR1 reads SGHTA; CDR2 reads FQGTGA. The CDR3 contains 15 residues. CDR3 nucleotide sequence: TGTGCCAGCAGCTTAAGTCCGGAGGGATCTACGCAGCAGTACTTC. Translation: CASSLSPEGSTQQYF.

The gene calls are TRBV7-8 and TRBJ2-5, with a weak D call TRBD2 (5 bases). Trimming left V 4 bases short and J 5 bases short, with 23 bases between. This CDR3 has 17 residues. Looked up from germline, CDR1 is SGHVS and CDR2 is FQNEAQ. CDR3 amino acids: CASSSPHGLARGETQYF. The CDR3 nucleotides read TGTGCCAGCAGCTCGCCTCACGGGCTGGCTCGGGGTGAGACCCAGTACTTC.

This chain joins TRBV4-1 and TRBJ2-5, with D unresolved. This CDR3 spans 14 amino acids. The V gene's germline CDR1 is MGHRA and CDR2 YSYEKL. With 4 bases removed from V and 3 bases from J, the gap between germline ends came to 12 bases. The CDR3 region is CASSPPLREETQYF. In nucleotides, the CDR3 is TGCGCCAGCAGCCCACCCCTGCGAGAAGAGACCCAGTACTTC.

The chain combines TRBV2 with TRBJ1-2; 7 bases agree with TRBD1. The germline gives CDR1 SNHLY, CDR2 FYNNEI. Trimming at V came to 7 bases and at J to 4 bases, leaving 6 bases not matched to a gene. CDR3 length: 13 residues. CDR3 protein: CASKDRDGYGYTF. The CDR3, as DNA: TGTGCCAGCAAAGACAGGGATGGCTATGGCTACACCTTC. The full variable domain, in which reference TRBV2 and TRBJ1-2 provide the parts outside the CDR3, is EPEVTQTPSHQVTQMGQEVILRCVPISNHLYFYWYRQILGQKVEFLVSFYNNEISEKSEIFDDQFSVERPDGSNFTLKIRSTKLEDSAMYFCASKDRDGYGYTFGSGTRLTVV.

This chain connects TRBV28 to TRBJ2-7, with a possible D match to TRBD1 (7 bases). Germline assignment: CDR1 MDHEN and CDR2 SYDVKM. CDR3 length: 14 residues. Trimming removed 7 bases from V and 3 bases from J, with 16 bases in between. Written as DNA, the CDR3 is TGTGCCAGCAAAGATCAGGGGGGACGCTACGAGCAGTACTTC. This encodes CASKDQGGRYEQYF.